Here is one T cell receptor (beta chain) with its context. Its cognate antigen is unknown. Here immunoSEQ multiplex PCR was the method, and the copy in TCRdb shows in-frame clones only, minus some. The sample consists of about 330,000 clones, 87% of them appearing once. The sample is drawn from a study of cytomegalovirus exposure and HLA in healthy donors. Trimming shortened V by 0 bases and J by 1 base, and 7 bases separated the two germline ends. This CDR3 region has 14 residues. From the roughly 110-subject validation cohort, which was separate from the roughly 610-subject first cohort, the donors were drawn. Whole-study findings and limits: Altogether, 164 TCR beta chains were recorded as cytomegalovirus-associated. Among TCR sequences, most were rare, though some public TCRs appeared in many donors.

V gene TRBV5-7 combines with J gene TRBJ2-5; D might be TRBD2 (5 bases). TRBV5-7 counts as an open reading frame of uncertain function. The sequencing input was PBMCs. The sequence was obtained from a woman aged 30 to 39 in good health and CMV-seropositive. The chain's CDR3 is CASSLERVQETQYF. CDR3 DNA: TGTGCCAGCAGCTTGGAGAGGGTCCAAGAGACCCAGTACTTC.